These T cell receptor beta chains were read from a single sample in a study of T cells in Graves' hyperthyroidism and ophthalmopathy. TCRdb processed the multiplex PCR reads anew with MiXCR; each CDR3 protein has one entry. The sample lists around 690,000 distinct CDR3 sequences, roughly 17% seen once, with 15% to 18% in the top ten. Sequencing used blood. The receptors stem from a man aged 50-60 years with Graves' hyperthyroidism. The CDR3 runs from the conserved cysteine through the conserved F or W. D genes are given only for firm matches. Not all rows give a size; the values are once, few, many and, for expanded clones, a class.

CDR3 length,J gene,V gene,clone size,D gene,CDR3 protein,CDR3 DNA
17,TRBJ2-3,TRBV9,few,-,CASSVNEGGVVADTQYF,TGTGCCAGCAGCGTGAACGAGGGCGGCGTGGTGGCAGATACGCAGTATTTT
18,TRBJ1-2,TRBV28,-,-,CASSLQYEPLIRDYGYTF,TGTGCCAGCAGTTTACAGTACGAACCCCTTATCCGGGACTATGGCTACACCTTC
15,TRBJ2-5,TRBV9,-,-,CASSAGAGLQETQYF,TGTGCCAGCAGCGCCGGGGCGGGGTTACAAGAGACCCAGTACTTC
16,TRBJ2-3,TRBV27,many,-,CASSWGTSLRTDTQYF,TGTGCCAGCAGTTGGGGGACTTCTTTACGCACAGATACGCAGTATTTT
16,TRBJ1-5,TRBV12-3/TRBV12-4,once,TRBD1,CASSSWTGGGNQPQHF,TGTGCCAGCAGTTCCTGGACAGGGGGCGGCAATCAGCCCCAGCATTTT
14,TRBJ2-7,TRBV6-1,many,-,CASTTYRVWYEQYF,TGTGCCAGCACAACCTACAGGGTTTGGTACGAGCAGTACTTC
15,TRBJ1-1,TRBV27,-,TRBD1,CASRRPGQGNTEAFF,TGTGCCAGCAGACGCCCGGGACAGGGGAACACTGAAGCTTTCTTT
16,TRBJ2-7,TRBV7-8,-,TRBD1,CASSAETGCAGYEQYF,TGTGCCAGCAGCGCCGAGACAGGGTGCGCCGGATACGAGCAGTACTTC
15,TRBJ2-7,TRBV25-1,few,TRBD2,CASSEYAGGSYEQYF,TGTGCCAGCAGTGAATATGCGGGAGGATCCTACGAGCAGTACTTC
13,TRBJ1-3,TRBV25-1,-,-,CASSGGPSNTTYF,TGTGCCAGCAGTGGGGGCCCATCGAACACCACATATTTT
16,TRBJ1-3,TRBV5-6,-,-,CASSELAGIGGNTIYF,TGTGCCAGCAGCGAGCTGGCTGGCATCGGGGGAAACACCATATATTTT
16,TRBJ2-3,TRBV18,many,-,CASSPPPMGSTDTQYF,TGTGCCAGCTCACCACCTCCGATGGGGAGCACAGATACGCAGTATTTT
14,TRBJ2-2,TRBV12-3/TRBV12-4,many,-,CASILGTNTGELFF,-
15,TRBJ2-1,TRBV10-2,few,-,CASSERASSYNEQFF,TGCGCCAGCAGTGAGCGGGCTTCTTCCTACAATGAGCAGTTCTTC
12,TRBJ2-7,TRBV29-1,few,-,CSVGRDGYEQYF,TGCAGCGTTGGCCGGGACGGCTACGAGCAGTACTTC
12,TRBJ1-1,TRBV5-5,many,-,CASSLMTDEAFF,TGTGCCAGCAGCTTGATGACAGACGAAGCTTTCTTT
17,TRBJ2-1,TRBV4-3,-,TRBD2,CASSQSASSGRGNEQFF,TGCGCCAGCAGCCAATCTGCGAGTAGCGGGAGGGGAAATGAGCAGTTCTTC
17,TRBJ2-7,TRBV5-6,many,-,CASSLAYRTTSSYEQYF,TGTGCCAGCAGCTTGGCATACAGGACCACTAGCTCCTACGAGCAGTACTTC
13,TRBJ2-7,TRBV10-3,many,TRBD1,CAISNGQDYEQYF,TGTGCCATCAGTAACGGACAGGACTACGAGCAGTACTTC
14,TRBJ2-7,TRBV18,-,-,CASSPVGWLYEQYF,TGTGCCAGCTCACCAGTCGGCTGGCTCTACGAGCAGTACTTC
13,TRBJ2-1,TRBV20-1,many,TRBD2,CSARALAYNEQFF,TGCAGTGCTAGGGCACTAGCGTACAATGAGCAGTTCTTC
14,TRBJ2-2,TRBV20-1,few,-,CSAGEAVSSGELFF,TGCAGTGCCGGGGAGGCAGTATCATCCGGGGAGCTGTTTTTT
15,TRBJ2-1,TRBV29-1,many,TRBD2,CSVEGTSGRNNEQFF,TGCAGCGTGGAGGGGACTAGCGGGAGGAACAATGAGCAGTTCTTC
15,TRBJ1-1,TRBV3-1,many,-,CASRPEGGGGTEAFF,TGTGCCAGCCGACCCGAGGGGGGAGGGGGCACTGAAGCTTTCTTT
14,TRBJ2-7,TRBV5-1,-,-,CASSLGAPSYEQYF,TGCGCCAGCAGCTTGGGGGCGCCTTCCTACGAGCAGTACTTC
13,TRBJ1-1,TRBV19,-,-,CASTNTPNTEAFF,TGTGCCAGTACCAACACCCCGAACACTGAAGCTTTCTTT